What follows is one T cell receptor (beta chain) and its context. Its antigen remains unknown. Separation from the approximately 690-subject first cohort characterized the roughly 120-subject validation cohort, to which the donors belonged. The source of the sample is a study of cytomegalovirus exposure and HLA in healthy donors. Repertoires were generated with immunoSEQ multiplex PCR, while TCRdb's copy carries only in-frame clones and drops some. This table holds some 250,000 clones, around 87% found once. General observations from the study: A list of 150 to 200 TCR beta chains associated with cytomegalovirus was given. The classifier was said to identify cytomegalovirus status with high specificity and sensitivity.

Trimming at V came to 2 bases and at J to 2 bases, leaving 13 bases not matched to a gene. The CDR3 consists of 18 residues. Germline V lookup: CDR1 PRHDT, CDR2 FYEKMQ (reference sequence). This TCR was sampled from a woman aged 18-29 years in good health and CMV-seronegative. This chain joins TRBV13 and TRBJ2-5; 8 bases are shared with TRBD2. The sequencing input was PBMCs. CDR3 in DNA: TGTGCCAGCAGCTTATATCGTCTAGACCCTAGCGGGCAAGAGACCCAGTACTTC. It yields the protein CASSLYRLDPSGQETQYF.